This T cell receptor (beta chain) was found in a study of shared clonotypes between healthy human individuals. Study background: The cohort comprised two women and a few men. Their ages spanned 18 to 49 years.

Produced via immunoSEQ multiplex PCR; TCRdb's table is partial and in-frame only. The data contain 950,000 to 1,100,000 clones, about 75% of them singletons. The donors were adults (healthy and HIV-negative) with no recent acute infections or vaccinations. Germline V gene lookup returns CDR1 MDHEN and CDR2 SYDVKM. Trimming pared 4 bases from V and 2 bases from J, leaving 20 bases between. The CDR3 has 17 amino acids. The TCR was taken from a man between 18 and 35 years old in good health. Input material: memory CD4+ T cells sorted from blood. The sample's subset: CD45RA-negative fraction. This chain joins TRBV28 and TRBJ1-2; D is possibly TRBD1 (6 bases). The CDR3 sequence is CASSSAGGRVLNYGYTF. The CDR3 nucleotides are TGTGCCAGCAGTTCCGCGGGGGGCCGAGTATTAAACTATGGCTACACCTTC.